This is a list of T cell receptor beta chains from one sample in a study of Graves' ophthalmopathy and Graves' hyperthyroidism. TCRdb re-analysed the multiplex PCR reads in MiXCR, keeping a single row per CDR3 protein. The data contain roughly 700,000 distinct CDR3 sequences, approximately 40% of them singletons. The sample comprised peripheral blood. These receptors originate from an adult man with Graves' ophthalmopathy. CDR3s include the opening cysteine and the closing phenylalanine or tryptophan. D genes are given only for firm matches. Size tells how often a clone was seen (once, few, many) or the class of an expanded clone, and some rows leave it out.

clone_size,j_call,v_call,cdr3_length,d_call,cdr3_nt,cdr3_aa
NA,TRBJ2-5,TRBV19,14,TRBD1,TGCGCCAGCAGCCAGGAGACAGGGGGTGAGACCCAGTACTTC,CASSQETGGETQYF
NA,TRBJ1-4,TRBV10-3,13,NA,TGTGCCAGCGGCCAGGAGGTCCGTGAAAAACTGTTTTTT,CASGQEVREKLFF
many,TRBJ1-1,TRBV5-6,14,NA,TGTGCCAGCAGCTTGGTGGGGTACGACACTGAAGCTTTCTTT,CASSLVGYDTEAFF
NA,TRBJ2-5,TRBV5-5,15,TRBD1,TGTGCCAGCAGCTCTCGACAGGGGGTTCAAGAGACCCAGTACTTC,CASSSRQGVQETQYF
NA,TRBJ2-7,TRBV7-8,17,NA,TGTGCCAGCAGCTTAAAATCTACCCGACAAGACTTCTACGAGCAGTACTTC,CASSLKSTRQDFYEQYF
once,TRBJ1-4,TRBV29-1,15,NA,TGCAGCGCGACGAGCCGGGAAGGCACTAATGAAAAACTGTTTTTT,CSATSREGTNEKLFF
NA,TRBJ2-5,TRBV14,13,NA,TGTGCCAGCAGCCGGGACGGCGGTTGGACCCAGTACTTC,CASSRDGGWTQYF
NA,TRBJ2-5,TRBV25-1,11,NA,TGTGCCAGCACCAATCGGCAGACCCAGTACTTC,CASTNRQTQYF
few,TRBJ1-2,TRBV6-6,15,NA,TGTGCCAGCCGCCACACAGGGCGGGAGGACTATGGCTACACCTTC,CASRHTGREDYGYTF
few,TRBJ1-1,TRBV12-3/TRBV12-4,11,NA,TGTGCCAGCAGGGGGCGGCTCCGAGCTTTCTTT,CASRGRLRAFF
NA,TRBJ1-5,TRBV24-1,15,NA,TGTGCCACCAGTGACCCAGGGATCATTTCTCAGCCCCAGCATTTT,CATSDPGIISQPQHF
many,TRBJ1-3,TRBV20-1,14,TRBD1,TGCAGTGCTAGAGATCTTACAGGGGTGGACACCATATATTTT,CSARDLTGVDTIYF
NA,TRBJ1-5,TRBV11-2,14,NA,TGTGCCAGCAACTTAGTTGGGGGTTATCAGCCCCAGCATTTT,CASNLVGGYQPQHF
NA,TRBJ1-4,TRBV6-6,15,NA,TGTGCCAGCAGTTACCCGGTAGGAGCTAATGAAAAACTGCTTTTT,CASSYPVGANEKLLF
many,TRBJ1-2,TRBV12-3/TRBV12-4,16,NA,TGTGCCAGCAGTTTGTCAGGGGACCGGGACATCTATGGCTACACCTTC,CASSLSGDRDIYGYTF
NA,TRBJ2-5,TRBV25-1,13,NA,TGTGCCAGCAGTCCTGGAGGCCAATGGACCCAGTACTTC,CASSPGGQWTQYF
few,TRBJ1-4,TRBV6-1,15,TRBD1,TGTGCCAGCAGTTATAAGGGACAGGGAAGCGAAAAACTGTTTTTT,CASSYKGQGSEKLFF
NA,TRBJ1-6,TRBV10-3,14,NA,TGTGCCATCAGTGAAACGGGGGCGGCTTCACCCCTCCACTTT,CAISETGAASPLHF
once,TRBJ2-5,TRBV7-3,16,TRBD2,TGTGCCAGCAGCTTAGAATATCGCGGGAGAGGGGAGACCCAGTACTTC,CASSLEYRGRGETQYF
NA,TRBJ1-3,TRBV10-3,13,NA,TGTGCCATCAGTGAACAGGGTATGCGTACCATATATTTT,CAISEQGMRTIYF
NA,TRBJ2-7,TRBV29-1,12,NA,TGCAGCGTTCAGGTCAGGTACAATGAGCAGTACTTC,CSVQVRYNEQYF
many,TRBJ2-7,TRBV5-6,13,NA,TGTGCCAGCAGCTTTGACAATTCCTACGAGCAGTACTTC,CASSFDNSYEQYF
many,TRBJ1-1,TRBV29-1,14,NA,TGCAGCGTGACGCTAGGACAGAGGAACACTGAAGCTTTCTTT,CSVTLGQRNTEAFF
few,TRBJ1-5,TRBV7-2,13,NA,TGTGCCAGCAGCACCACTAGTAATCAGCCCCAGCATTTT,CASSTTSNQPQHF
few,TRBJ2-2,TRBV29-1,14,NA,TGCAGCGTTGATAAGGGGAAGAACACCGGGGAGCTGTTTTTT,CSVDKGKNTGELFF
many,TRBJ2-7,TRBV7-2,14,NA,TGTGCCAGCAGCCCCCCGGGACGGCCCAGCGAGCAGTACTTC,CASSPPGRPSEQYF
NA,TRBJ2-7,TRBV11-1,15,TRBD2,TGTGCCAGCAGCCCGGGACTAGTGGGTTCCTACGAGCAGTACTTC,CASSPGLVGSYEQYF
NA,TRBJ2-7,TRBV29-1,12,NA,TGCAGCGTAGGACAGAAGGCCTACGAGCAGTACTTC,CSVGQKAYEQYF
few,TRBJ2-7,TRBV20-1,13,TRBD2,TGCAGTGCCCGGACTAGCGGGAACGACGAGCAGTACTTC,CSARTSGNDEQYF
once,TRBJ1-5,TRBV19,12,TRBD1,TGTGCCAGTAGCCGACAGGGTATAGGTCAGCATTTT,CASSRQGIGQHF
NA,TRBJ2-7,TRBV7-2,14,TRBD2,TGTGCCAGCAGCTCAGGACTAGACGCTTACGAGCAGTACTTC,CASSSGLDAYEQYF
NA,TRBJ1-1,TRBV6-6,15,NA,TGTGCCAGCAGTTATGACCTGGGACCGAACACTGAAGCTTTCTTT,CASSYDLGPNTEAFF
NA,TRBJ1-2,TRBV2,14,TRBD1,TGTGCCAGCGTGGGGACAGTTGACACCTATGGCTACACCTTC,CASVGTVDTYGYTF
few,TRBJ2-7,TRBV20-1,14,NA,TGCAGTGCTAGAGGGGGCAGGACCTCCTACGAGCAGTACTTC,CSARGGRTSYEQYF
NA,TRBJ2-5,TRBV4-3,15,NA,TGCGCCAGCAGCCAAGATCGTGGTGTTGAAGAGACCCAGTACTTC,CASSQDRGVEETQYF
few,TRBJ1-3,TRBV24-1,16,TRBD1,TGTGCCACCAGTCGAGGGACAGGGAACTCTGGAAACACCATATATTTT,CATSRGTGNSGNTIYF
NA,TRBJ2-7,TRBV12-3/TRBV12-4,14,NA,TGTGCCAGCACCCGAGGGATCCTCTCCTACGAGCAGTACTTC,CASTRGILSYEQYF
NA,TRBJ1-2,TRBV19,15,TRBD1,TGTGCCAGTAGTCTTCCGGGACAGGCGGTCTATGGCTACACCTTC,CASSLPGQAVYGYTF
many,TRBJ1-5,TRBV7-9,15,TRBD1,TGTGCCAGCAGTTTGGGCAGGGGGGGCAATCAGCCCCAGCATTTT,CASSLGRGGNQPQHF
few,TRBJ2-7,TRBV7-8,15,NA,TGTGCCAGCTCACAGGGAGGGACATCCGACTACGAGCAGTACTTC,CASSQGGTSDYEQYF
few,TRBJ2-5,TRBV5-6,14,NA,TGTGCCAGCAGCTTGGGACACACCCGGGAGACCCAGTACTTC,CASSLGHTRETQYF
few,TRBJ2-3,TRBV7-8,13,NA,TGTGCCAGCAGCTTAACTCCGACAGATACGCAGTATTTT,CASSLTPTDTQYF